These T cell receptor beta chains were read from a single sample in a study of blood T cell repertoires in COVID-19. Measured with immunoSEQ multiplex PCR; TCRdb has only the in-frame clones, and not every one. This sample has a few hundred thousand clones, with 85% to 90% found just once. Material for sequencing was PBMCs or T cells enriched from blood (not recorded which). The source of these receptors is a woman under 30 in a cohort exposed to, infected with or recovered from COVID-19 (not recorded which). CDR3s include the opening cysteine and the closing phenylalanine or tryptophan. Each record gives: D gene, clone size, J gene, V gene, CDR3 DNA, CDR3 protein. A D gene is named only where the DNA matches it firmly. Rows give clone size only sometimes, using once, few, many, or a class for an expanded clone.

>-|-|TRBJ2-1|TRBV5-1
TGCGCCAGCAGCTTGGCGGGAGACAATGAGCAGTTCTTC
CASSLAGDNEQFF
>TRBD2|-|TRBJ2-7|TRBV2
TGTGCCAGCAGTGGGGTCGGGAGGGCCATCTACGAGCAGTACTTC
CASSGVGRAIYEQYF
>-|-|TRBJ1-2|TRBV6-5
TGTGCCAGCAGTTACTCGAGAGGGAACAAAGGCTACACCTTC
CASSYSRGNKGYTF
>TRBD1|-|TRBJ2-7|TRBV28
TGTGCCAGCAGCGAAGGGACAGAATACGAGCAGTACTTC
CASSEGTEYEQYF
>-|-|TRBJ2-5|TRBV2
TGTGCCAGCAGTGAAGACAGGGAAGAGACCCAGTACTTC
CASSEDREETQYF
>TRBD1|-|TRBJ1-4|TRBV2
TGTGCCAGCAATTCCCACCCCGGGACAGGGGGTGAAAAACTGTTTTTT
CASNSHPGTGGEKLFF
>-|-|TRBJ2-7|TRBV19
TGTGCCAGTAGTATGGGCAGCCCGGGAGACCTTTTTGACGAGCAGTACTTC
CASSMGSPGDLFDEQYF
>-|-|TRBJ2-6|TRBV15
TGTGCCACCCGAGGTCGACAGGCTGGGGCCAACGTCCTGACTTTC
CATRGRQAGANVLTF
>-|-|TRBJ2-2|TRBV12-3/TRBV12-4
TGTGCCAGCAGTATACGGGACACCGGGGAGCTGTTTTTT
CASSIRDTGELFF
>-|-|TRBJ1-4|TRBV2
TGTGCCAGCACCTCGTTGGGGCAGGGGACAACTAATGAAAAACTGTTTTTT
CASTSLGQGTTNEKLFF
>TRBD1|once|TRBJ1-1|TRBV6-5
TGTGCCAGCAGGCGCCGGGACAGGGCAATTGAAGCTTTCTTT
CASRRRDRAIEAFF
>-|-|TRBJ1-3|TRBV5-6
TGTGCCAGCAGCTTGGTAAGGGGTCGGACTGGAAACACCATATATTTT
CASSLVRGRTGNTIYF
>-|-|TRBJ1-4|TRBV7-3
TGTGCCAGCAGCTCTGATAAACAGGGTAGGGGTGAAAAACTGTTTTTT
CASSSDKQGRGEKLFF
>TRBD1|-|TRBJ2-1|TRBV5-1
TGCGCCAGCAGCTGGGGGGCTTCTTTACAGGGGGCAAATGAGCAGTTCTTC
CASSWGASLQGANEQFF
>TRBD1|-|TRBJ1-4|TRBV19
TGTGCCAGTAGTATTGGGACAGGGGTCGGAACTAATGAAAAACTGTTTTTT
CASSIGTGVGTNEKLFF
>-|once|TRBJ1-2|TRBV7-9
TGTGCCAGCAGCTTAGGCGACAGGATTTTTAACTATGGCTACACCTTC
CASSLGDRIFNYGYTF
>-|once|TRBJ1-3|TRBV25-1
TGTGCCAGCAGTGGGACACCTGGAAACACCATATATTTT
CASSGTPGNTIYF
>-|-|TRBJ2-7|TRBV13
TGTGCCAGCAGCTTAGGAGTCTACAGGAGCTCCTACGAGCAGTACTTC
CASSLGVYRSSYEQYF
>-|-|TRBJ1-6|TRBV10-1
TGCGCCAGCAGTGACGGCCAGGCCCTGAGCTCCTATAATTCACCCCTCCACTTT
CASSDGQALSSYNSPLHF
>-|-|TRBJ2-5|TRBV19
TGTGCCAGTAGCCCCGCGGGCGAGACCCAGTACTTC
CASSPAGETQYF
>TRBD1|-|TRBJ1-6|TRBV27
TGTGCCAGCAGTACCCTCCCAGGGGGTAATTCACCCCTCCACTTT
CASSTLPGGNSPLHF
>TRBD1|-|TRBJ1-5|TRBV5-1
TGCGCCAGCAGCCCCGGGACAGACCCCGTCCAGCCCCAGCATTTT
CASSPGTDPVQPQHF